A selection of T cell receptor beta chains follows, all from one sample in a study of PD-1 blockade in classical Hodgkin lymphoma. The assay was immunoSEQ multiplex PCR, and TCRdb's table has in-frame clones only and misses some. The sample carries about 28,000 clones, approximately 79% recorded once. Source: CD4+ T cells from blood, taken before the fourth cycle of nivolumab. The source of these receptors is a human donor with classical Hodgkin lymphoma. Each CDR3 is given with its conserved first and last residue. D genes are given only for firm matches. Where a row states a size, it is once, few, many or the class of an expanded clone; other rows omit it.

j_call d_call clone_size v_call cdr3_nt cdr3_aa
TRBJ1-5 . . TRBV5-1 TGCGCCAGCAGCTTGGAAGGTTGGAGCAATCAGCCCCAGCATTTT CASSLEGWSNQPQHF
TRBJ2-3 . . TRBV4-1 TGCGCCAGCAGCCAAGAGGGCCAAAGTCTCGGGGACCGCACAGATACGCAGTATTTT CASSQEGQSLGDRTDTQYF
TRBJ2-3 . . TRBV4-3 TGCGCCAGCAGCCAAGAAGTGGTGGGGTGGGGCACAGATACGCAGTATTTT CASSQEVVGWGTDTQYF
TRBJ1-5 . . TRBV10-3 TGTGCCATCAGTGACCAGTATAGCAATCAGCCCCAGCATTTT CAISDQYSNQPQHF
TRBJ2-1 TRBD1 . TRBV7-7 TGTGCCAGCAGCCCCCGACAGGGTGATGAGCAGTTCTTC CASSPRQGDEQFF
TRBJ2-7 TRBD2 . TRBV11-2 TGTGCCAGCAGCTTTAGCGGGGTCAGCTCCTACGAGCAGTACTTC CASSFSGVSSYEQYF
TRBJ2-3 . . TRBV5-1 TGCGCCAGCAGCTTACCAGGGACGGCAGATACGCAGTATTTT CASSLPGTADTQYF
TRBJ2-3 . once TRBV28 TGTGCCAGCAGCGACCTCGTGGGGACAGATACGCAGTATTTT CASSDLVGTDTQYF
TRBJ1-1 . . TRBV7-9 TGTGCCAGCAGCCTACAGTCGGACACTGAAGCTTTCTTT CASSLQSDTEAFF
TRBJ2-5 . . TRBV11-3 TGTGCCAGCAGCTTAGGAGGGGGGAGAGAAGAGACCCAGTACTTC CASSLGGGREETQYF
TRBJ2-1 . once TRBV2 TGTGCCAGCAGTCTTGTTAGGCTACTGGTATACAATGAGCAGTTCTTC CASSLVRLLVYNEQFF
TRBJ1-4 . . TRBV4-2 TGTGCCAGCAGCCAAGATCGAGGTACTAATAATGAAAAACTGTTTTTT CASSQDRGTNNEKLFF
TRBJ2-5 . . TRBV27 TGTGCCAGCAGTTTAATTGGGGGGGGCGAGGAGACCCAGTACTTC CASSLIGGGEETQYF
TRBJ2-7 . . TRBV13 TGTGCCAGCAGCTCTAGGACGGGCTCCTACGAGCAGTACTTC CASSSRTGSYEQYF
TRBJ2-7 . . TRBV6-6 TGTGCCAGCAGTTACCCCGCGGAGGCCGTAACCTACGAGCAGTACTTC CASSYPAEAVTYEQYF
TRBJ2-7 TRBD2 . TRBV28 TGTGCCAGCAGTTCCATGGCTAGCGGAGCCTACGAGCAGTACTTC CASSSMASGAYEQYF
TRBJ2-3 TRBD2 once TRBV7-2 TGTGCCAGCAGCTCCCGCACCCAGGGACTACCATACACAGATACGCAGTATTTT CASSSRTQGLPYTDTQYF
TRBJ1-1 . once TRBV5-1 TGCGCCAGCAGCCTCGGTGAGGCCGCTTTCTTT CASSLGEAAFF
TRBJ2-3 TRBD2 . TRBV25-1 TGTGCCAGCAGCCTAGCGGGGGGAACAGATACGCAGTATTTT CASSLAGGTDTQYF
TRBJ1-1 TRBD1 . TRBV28 TGTGCCAGCAGTTTACCCCGACAGGGGGTCACTGAAGCTTTCTTT CASSLPRQGVTEAFF
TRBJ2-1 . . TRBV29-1 TGCAGCACCGAGGGCCCCTACAATGAGCAGTTCTTC CSTEGPYNEQFF
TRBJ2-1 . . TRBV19 TGTGCCAGTAGTATTCGCATCGAGTCCTACAATGAGCAGTTCTTC CASSIRIESYNEQFF
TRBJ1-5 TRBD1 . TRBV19 TGTGCCAGTAGTATAGTACCGGGACAGGGCGGATATCAGCCCCAGCATTTT CASSIVPGQGGYQPQHF
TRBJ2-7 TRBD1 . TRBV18 TGTGCCAGCTCAAAGACAGGGGTCGAGCAGTACTTC CASSKTGVEQYF
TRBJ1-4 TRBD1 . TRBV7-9 TGTGCCAGCAGCCGCGACAGGGTGGGTGAAAAACTGTTTTTT CASSRDRVGEKLFF
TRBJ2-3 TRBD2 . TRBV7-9 TGTGCCAGCAGCGTTAGCGGGAGCTCAGATACGCAGTATTTT CASSVSGSSDTQYF
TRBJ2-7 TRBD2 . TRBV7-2 TGTGCCAGCAGCCCGTGGACTAGCGTAGGGGAATACGAGCAGTACTTC CASSPWTSVGEYEQYF
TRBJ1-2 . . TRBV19 TGTGCCAGTAGTCCCATATCTTCAGGGAGAAGGGGCTACACCTTC CASSPISSGRRGYTF
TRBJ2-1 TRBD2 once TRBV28 TGTGCCAGCAGTTTACCGGCGGGAGGGAATGAGCAGTTCTTC CASSLPAGGNEQFF
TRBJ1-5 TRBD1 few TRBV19 TGTGCCAGTAGTGGACAGGGAAGAACTCAGCCCCAGCATTTT CASSGQGRTQPQHF
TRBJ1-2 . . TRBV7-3 TGTGCCAGCAGCTCCACCGACAGGTTAAATGGCTACACCTTC CASSSTDRLNGYTF
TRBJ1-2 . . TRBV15 TGTGCCACCAGCAGAGAGAGGGGCTATGGCTACACCTTC CATSRERGYGYTF
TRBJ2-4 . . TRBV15 TGTGCCACCAGCAGAGGCCGGAACATTCAGTACTTC CATSRGRNIQYF
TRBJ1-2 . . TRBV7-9 TGTGCCAGCAGCTTCACTAATCCCCAAGGCTACCGCCAGGGCTACACCTTC CASSFTNPQGYRQGYTF